This is a list of T cell receptor beta chains from one sample in a study of cytomegalovirus exposure and HLA in healthy donors. Generated by immunoSEQ multiplex PCR, the TCRdb table keeps only in-frame clones and is missing some. The profile shows some 130,000 clones, 65% to 85% of them singletons. The sample consisted of PBMCs. These receptors were obtained from a woman aged 40 to 50 in good health and CMV-seronegative. Both conserved end residues are part of each CDR3.

>TRBV19
CASRTGLYF
>TRBV30
CAWRRTGSIEQYF
>TRBV4-2
CASSQLITSTDTQYF
>TRBV6-1
CASSGPGQGAHKTEAFF
>TRBV7-9
CASSLDRGKGPQHF
>TRBV7-9
CASSVAGGPYEQYF
>TRBV7-2
CASSPRTGAGGYTF
>TRBV19
CASSIRGGGLDTYEQYF
>TRBV7-2
CASSLLLAGGADTQYF
>TRBV27
CASNLRLDVSTEAFF
>TRBV4-2
CASSQKQGEETQYF
>TRBV27
CASSFGSGGSYEQYF
>TRBV9
CASSVGQGVNTEAFF
>TRBV7-3
CASSLLAGTDTQYF
>TRBV5-1
CASRADRVQQETQYF
>TRBV5-1
CASSQNPPFTTNEKLFF
>TRBV27
CASSLLGHSSYEQYF
>TRBV28
CASTTRQGQGDEKLFF
>TRBV19
CASSLQAGGTYEQYF
>TRBV10-2
CASTVADYNEQFF
>TRBV19
CASSIGPAGVGNIQYF
>TRBV5-1
CASSSGGGYTF
>TRBV11-2
CASSLDNNSPLHF
>TRBV9
CASSQGEREAGNTIYF
>TRBV27
CASKRTASYNEQFF
>TRBV25-1
CASSQSISGTGTYEQYF
>TRBV5-8
CASSWRETNTQYF
>TRBV5-5
CASSLGSAPGIQYF
>TRBV6-5
CASSPDFNEQFF
>TRBV11-2
CASSLAGTVINEQYF